This T cell receptor beta chain was sequenced in a study of blood T cell repertoires in COVID-19. The protocol was immunoSEQ multiplex PCR, while the TCRdb copy is restricted to in-frame clones and leaves out a portion. Of some 110,000 clones listed, around nine tenths are singletons. The CDR3 consists of 17 residues. The germline V gene has CDR1 MNHEY and CDR2 SMNVEV (reference sequence). V shed 4 bases, J shed 6 bases, and the junction held 14 bases outside the gene matches. The V call is TRBV27, the J call TRBJ1-5, with 8 bases fitting TRBD1. The origin of this receptor is a man aged 40-49 years with acute or convalescent COVID-19. Input material: peripheral blood. The CDR3 protein is CASSSYLVTGVGQPQHF. The CDR3 DNA is TGTGCCAGCAGTTCTTATTTAGTGACAGGGGTCGGTCAGCCCCAGCATTTT.